This T cell receptor (beta chain) was identified during a study of blood T cell repertoires in COVID-19. Whole-study context: COVID-19 samples, acute and convalescent, were from the United States, Italy and Spain. T cells, B-cell-depleted T cells, or PBMCs supplied cDNA or gDNA.

The assay was immunoSEQ multiplex PCR, and TCRdb's table has in-frame clones only and misses some. This table holds some 200,000 clones, less than 95% found once. The V gene's germline CDR1 is MGHRA and CDR2 YSYEKL. Trimming removed 1 base at V and 4 bases at J, with 14 bases between. This CDR3 comprises 16 residues. The sample was peripheral blood. The receptor's source is a man younger than 45 with COVID-19, enrolled during active disease. The chain employs TRBV4-1 and TRBJ2-1; D perhaps matches TRBD2 (7 bases). CDR3 DNA: TGCGCCAGCAGCCAAGGTACGGGGGGCATATACAATGAGCAGTTCTTC. Translated, it gives CASSQGTGGIYNEQFF.